The clone carrying this TCR beta chain was detected a few times. The sample comes from a study of human T cells and chemical hapten exposure. The overall study: Patients got weekly scalp diphenylcyclopropenone doses over the approximately 24-week study.

Authors' analysis steps: Samples had a median of around 100,000 TCRs, ranging roughly 20,000 to 690,600. One entry per CDR3 protein, called by TCRdb with MiXCR from the RACE reads. For this entry, the V and J calls and clone size follow TCRdb and not the study's own pipeline. The table lists some 57,000 distinct CDR3 sequences, over 9.5% of them singletons. Germline V gives CDR1 SGHRS, CDR2 YFSETQ. The V and J ends lost 3 bases and 1 base respectively, with 10 bases between them. The CDR3 covers 14 residues. Time point defined: patch test 2, 6 weeks after DPC sensitization. Treatment noted: therapeutic diphenylcyclopropenone sensitization with weekly scalp DPC.

Sequencing used whole blood, obtained in connection with sensitization to the hapten diphenylcyclopropenone (DPC). This clonotype was sampled from a woman between 45 and 60 years old with alopecia areata. Some clones in this sample may be carry-over from other donors' samples. This sequence joins TRBV5-1 and TRBJ2-5; perhaps D is TRBD1 or TRBD2 (5 bases each). The CDR3 spells CASSSGTSQETQYF. In nucleotides, the CDR3 is TGCGCCAGCAGCTCCGGGACGAGCCAAGAGACCCAGTACTTC.